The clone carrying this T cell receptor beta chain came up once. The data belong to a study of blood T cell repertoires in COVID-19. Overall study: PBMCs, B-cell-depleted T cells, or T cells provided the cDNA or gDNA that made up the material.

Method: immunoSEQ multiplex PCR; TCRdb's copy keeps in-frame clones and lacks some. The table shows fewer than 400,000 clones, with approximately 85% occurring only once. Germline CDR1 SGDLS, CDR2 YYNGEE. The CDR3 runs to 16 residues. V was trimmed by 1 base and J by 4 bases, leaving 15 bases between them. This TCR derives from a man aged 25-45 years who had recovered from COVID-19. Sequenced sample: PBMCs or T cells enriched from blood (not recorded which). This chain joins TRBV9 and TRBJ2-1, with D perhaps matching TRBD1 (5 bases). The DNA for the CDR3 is TGTGCCAGCAGCGTATCAGGGCAGTCTACTTACAATGAGCAGTTCTTC. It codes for CASSVSGQSTYNEQFF.